The clone carrying this T cell receptor beta chain has a count of ten or more. The TCR beta CDR3 regions underwent amplification using RNA transcripts as the source. A first-round RT-PCR of the TCR CDR3 used the HTBI primer set. TCRdb re-called the multiplex PCR reads through MiXCR, storing one row per CDR3 protein. The sample includes almost 600,000 distinct CDR3 sequences, 14% of them seen just once. This sample was taken from a study of T cells in Graves' hyperthyroidism and ophthalmopathy. With V trimmed by 3 bases and J by 1 base, 4 bases remained unmatched. The CDR3 runs to 15 residues. The V gene's germline CDR1 is KGHDR and CDR2 SFDVKD.

The source of this sequence is a woman between 25 and 40 years old with Graves' hyperthyroidism that later progressed to Graves' ophthalmopathy. Sequenced material: blood. J is TRBJ2-7 and V is TRBV24-1; 8 bases are a match to TRBD1. The CDR3 DNA sequence: TGTGCCACCAGTGATACCCGGACAGGGTCCTACGAGCAGTACTTC. Translating gives CATSDTRTGSYEQYF.